This T cell receptor (beta chain) was obtained from a study of response to subunit inactivated influenza vaccine. Each CDR3 protein gets one entry after TCRdb re-called the RT-PCR reads with MiXCR. The sample has approximately 520,000 distinct CDR3 sequences; 25% are singletons. CDR1 is SEHNR and CDR2 is FQNEAQ in the germline V gene (reference sequence). The CDR3 consists of 12 residues. V was trimmed by 5 bases and J by 5 bases, leaving 9 bases between them. This clonotype was observed a handful of times. This rearrangement joins TRBV7-9 to TRBJ2-5; D unresolved. This TCR derives from a man between 45 and 60 years old who received an inactivated influenza vaccine. Sequencing was performed on CD4+ T cells sorted from PBMCs, taken about 5 days after vaccination. CDR3 in DNA: TGTGCCAGCAGCCCCCACGGGGAGACCCAGTACTTC. Its translation is CASSPHGETQYF.